One sample yielded the 27 T cell receptor beta chains listed below, sequenced in a study of shared clonotypes between healthy human individuals. The repertoire was sequenced with immunoSEQ multiplex PCR; TCRdb's copy has only in-frame clones and lacks some. The profile shows almost 750,000 clones, over 55% of them singletons. The sample was memory CD4+ T cells sorted from blood. Subset in this sample: CD45RA-negative fraction. The source is a woman in her thirties in good health.

The CDR3 DNA is TGTGCCAGCAGCGGCCCGTACCACACAGATACGCAGTATTTT. Its translation is CASSGPYHTDTQYF. The chain couples TRBV9 to TRBJ2-3, with D uncertain. V was cut by 3 bases and J by 2 bases, with 10 bases left in between. The CDR3 runs 14 residues. Germline assignment: CDR1 SGDLS and CDR2 YYNGEE.

V and J are TRBV29-1 and TRBJ2-5; tentative D call: TRBD2 (6 bases). The CDR3 has 13 residues. The V end was cut by 6 bases, the J end by 4 bases, with 15 bases between. Germline lookup yields CDR1 SQVTM and CDR2 ANQGSEA. In nucleotides, the CDR3 is TGCAGCGTCTCCCTCGGGGGTAGAGAGACCCAGTACTTC. It translates to CSVSLGGRETQYF.

The V gene is TRBV5-1, the J gene TRBJ2-5; 7 nucleotides line up with TRBD2. The CDR3 length is 16 residues. Germline lookup yields CDR1 SGHRS and CDR2 YFSETQ. V was clipped by 1 base and J by 1 base; unmatched bases: 7. The chain's CDR3 is CASSLLSSGPQETQYF. CDR3 sequence (DNA): TGCGCCAGCAGCTTGCTTTCTAGCGGACCCCAAGAGACCCAGTACTTC.

This chain connects TRBV7-2 to TRBJ2-1, with a possible D match to TRBD2 (5 bases). CDR3 size: 15 residues. V was trimmed by 3 bases and J by 6 bases, leaving 15 bases between them. From germline, CDR1 is SGHTA and CDR2 FQGNSA. The CDR3 sequence is CASSLIREGCNEQFF. The CDR3 nucleotides are TGTGCCAGCAGCTTGATCCGAGAGGGATGCAATGAGCAGTTCTTC.

This clone came up once. This rearrangement joins TRBV9 to TRBJ1-4; tentative D call: TRBD1 (6 bases). CDR1 is SGDLS and CDR2 is YYNGEE in the germline V gene. Trimming took off 0 bases at V and 7 bases at J, with 16 bases between the two ends. This CDR3 is 16 amino acids long. The CDR3 coding sequence is TGTGCCAGCAGCGTAGGCGGGAGGTTAGGGGGTGAAAAACTGTTTTTT. Its translation: CASSVGGRLGGEKLFF.

The chain uses TRBV18 and TRBJ2-7; 11 nucleotides line up with TRBD2. The CDR3 spans 15 residues. After removal of 3 bases from V and 7 bases from J, the junction contained 8 bases not matched to a gene. Looked up from germline, CDR1 is KGHSH and CDR2 is LQKENI. Here the CDR3 reads CASSPTGLAGSEQYF. The DNA for the CDR3 is TGTGCCAGCTCACCTACCGGACTAGCGGGTTCTGAGCAGTACTTC.

V and J are TRBV5-4 and TRBJ2-7, with TRBD1 identical over 9 bases. After removal of 4 bases from V and 5 bases from J, the junction contained 10 bases not matched to a gene. The CDR3 is 15 amino acids. Per the germline V gene, CDR1 is SGHNT and CDR2 is YYREEE (reference sequence). DNA for the CDR3: TGTGCCAGCAGCCCCACCGGGACAGGGCATCACGAGCAGTACTTC. It yields the protein CASSPTGTGHHEQYF.

The chain uses TRBV28 and TRBJ2-5; no definite D call. The J call is doubtful: the DNA matches TRBJ2-7 better. Germline V gene data show CDR1 as MDHEN and CDR2 as SYDVKM. The CDR3 runs to 12 residues. The CDR3 spells CASNPQGREQYF. In DNA form, the CDR3 reads TGTGCCAGCAACCCCCAAGGGCGCGAGCAGTACTTC.

This clone was counted ten times or more. The rearrangement links TRBV2 to TRBJ1-4; maybe TRBD1 (5 bases). CDR1 SNHLY and CDR2 FYNNEI come from the germline V gene. CDR3 size: 15 residues. The V and J ends lost 6 bases and 3 bases respectively, with 14 bases between them. The CDR3 is CASRIDGTANEKLFF. The CDR3, as DNA: TGTGCCAGCAGGATAGACGGGACGGCTAATGAAAAACTGTTTTTT.

This clone was found a few times. The J gene is TRBJ1-2, the V gene TRBV2; 11 nucleotides match TRBD1. The germline V gene has CDR1 SNHLY and CDR2 FYNNEI. Trimming cost V 8 bases and J 1 base; bases outside gene matches: 15. The CDR3 sequence is 18 residues long. The CDR3 DNA is TGTGCCAGCCTACCCGCTGGAGGACAGGGGGCGGGTAACTATGGCTACACCTTC. Its translation is CASLPAGGQGAGNYGYTF.

About this clone itself: The identical CDR3 is also encoded by other nucleotide sequences in the sample. The V and J genes are TRBV5-1 and TRBJ2-7, with a possible D match to TRBD2 (6 bases). This CDR3 spans 15 amino acids. With 0 bases removed from V and 4 bases from J, the gap between germline ends came to 14 bases. Germline V gene lookup returns CDR1 SGHRS and CDR2 YFSETQ. CDR3 loop: CASSLVSGSTYEQYF. Here the CDR3 DNA reads TGCGCCAGCAGCTTGGTTTCCGGGAGTACGTACGAGCAGTACTTC.

This clone showed up just a few times. The V gene is TRBV27, the J gene TRBJ2-1, with 8 bases that match TRBD1. The germline V gene encodes CDR1 MNHEY and CDR2 SMNVEV (reference sequence). CDR3 length equals 17 residues. Trimming removed 4 bases from V and 0 bases from J; junction bases left unmatched: 8. The CDR3 DNA reads as TGTGCCAGCAGTTGGTTCCGGACAGGGCTCTCCTACAATGAGCAGTTCTTC. Amino acid sequence: CASSWFRTGLSYNEQFF.

This chain joins TRBV7-9 and TRBJ2-3, with 7 bases that match TRBD1. This CDR3 spans 17 amino acids. The V gene's germline CDR1 is SEHNR and CDR2 FQNEAQ (reference sequence). V dropped 5 bases and J dropped 2; count of bases not matched to a gene: 13. This CDR3 is CASSPSPGRGYTDTQYF. In DNA, the CDR3 is TGTGCCAGCAGCCCTTCGCCGGGCAGGGGGTACACAGATACGCAGTATTTT.

The chain recombines TRBV6-1 with TRBJ2-3, with D possibly being TRBD2 (6 bases). Trimming shortened V by 6 bases and J by 4 bases, and 17 bases separated the two germline ends. The CDR3 runs to 15 residues. CDR1 and CDR2 from the germline V gene are MNHNS and SASEGT. The CDR3 reads CASSWGTGVSDTQYF. CDR3 DNA sequence: TGTGCCAGCAGCTGGGGGACGGGAGTGTCAGATACGCAGTATTTT.

The chain uses TRBV2 and TRBJ2-1, with a possible D match to TRBD2 (6 bases). CDR3 size: 15 residues. Per the germline V gene, CDR1 is SNHLY and CDR2 is FYNNEI. V shed 7 bases and J shed 3 bases, with 16 bases lying between them. The CDR3 DNA reads TGTGCCAGCACCGAAACCGCGGGAAACTACAATGAGCAGTTCTTC. This codes for CASTETAGNYNEQFF. Drawing the rest from reference TRBV2 and TRBJ2-1, the complete variable domain is EPEVTQTPSHQVTQMGQEVILRCVPISNHLYFYWYRQILGQKVEFLVSFYNNEISEKSEIFDDQFSVERPDGSNFTLKIRSTKLEDSAMYFCASTETAGNYNEQFFGPGTRLTVL.

This clone was recorded only once. The V call is TRBV19, the J call TRBJ1-5, with TRBD1 matching over 10 bases. This CDR3 is built from 15 residues. V lost 9 bases, J lost 3 bases, and 8 bases stayed unmatched. Germline CDR1 LNHDA, CDR2 SQIVND (reference sequence). CDR3 in amino acids: CASERGTGDNQPQHF. The CDR3 region has the DNA TGTGCCAGCGAGCGAGGGACAGGGGACAATCAGCCCCAGCATTTT.

V and J are TRBV5-4 and TRBJ1-1, with D unresolved. The V gene's germline CDR1 is SGHNT and CDR2 YYREEE (reference sequence). The CDR3 is 12 amino acids. V was trimmed by 0 bases and J by 7 bases, leaving 7 bases between them. The CDR3 bases are TGTGCCAGCAGCTTGGCCCAGCATGAAGCTTTCTTT. Translation gives CASSLAQHEAFF.

This chain connects TRBV12-5 to TRBJ2-5; 8 nucleotides match TRBD2. The CDR3 covers 13 residues. V lost 3 bases, J lost 3 bases, and 0 bases stayed unmatched. Germline V lookup: CDR1 LGHNT, CDR2 FRNRAP. Here the CDR3 DNA reads TGTGCTAGTGGTTTAGCGGGAGAAGAGACCCAGTACTTC. It is translated as CASGLAGEETQYF.

Here the CDR3 reads CASSSGDWSGNTIYF. CDR3 nucleotides: TGTGCCAGTAGTTCTGGCGACTGGTCTGGAAACACCATATATTTT. The chain joins TRBV19 to TRBJ1-3; D gene ambiguous. Trimming removed 5 bases from V and 1 base from J, with 12 bases in between. Germline CDR1 LNHDA, CDR2 SQIVND (reference sequence). The CDR3 runs to 15 residues.

CDR3 amino acids: CASSWDSYEQYF. The CDR3 nucleotides are TGTGCCAGCAGCTGGGACTCCTACGAGCAGTACTTC. The chain uses TRBV7-9 and TRBJ2-7; no definite D call. The V gene's germline CDR1 is SEHNR and CDR2 FQNEAQ (reference sequence). V lost 4 bases and J lost 0, with 4 bases in between. The CDR3 contains 12 residues.

V is TRBV21-1 and J is TRBJ2-7; TRBD1, the D gene given by the table, was not confirmed from the DNA. TRBV21-1 is recorded as a pseudogene. This CDR3 is 15 amino acids long. In nucleotides, the CDR3 is TGTGCCAGCAGCAGGCCGGTTACAGAGACCTACGAGCAGTACTTC. This gives the protein CASSRPVTETYEQYF.

The rearrangement links TRBV4-1 to TRBJ2-7, with D perhaps matching TRBD2 (5 bases). The germline V gene encodes CDR1 MGHRA and CDR2 YSYEKL. Trimming pared 3 bases from V and 1 base from J, leaving 16 bases between. The CDR3 runs 16 residues. The DNA of the CDR3 is TGCGCCAGCAGCCAGATCCCCCGGGGAGCTTCCTACGAGCAGTACTTC. This gives the protein CASSQIPRGASYEQYF.

The CDR3 is CASSEQNYSNQPQHF. For the CDR3, the DNA is TGTGCCAGCAGTGAACAGAATTATAGCAATCAGCCCCAGCATTTT. The V and J genes are TRBV2 and TRBJ1-5; no clear D gene. This CDR3 has 15 residues. CDR1 SNHLY and CDR2 FYNNEI come from the germline V gene. Between the trimmed V and J ends, which lost 2 bases and 0 bases, there was a span of 8 bases.

A few counts support this clone. For the CDR3, the DNA is TGTGCCAGCAGCTTACAGGGGGTTAGCAATCAGCCCCAGCATTTT. Residues: CASSLQGVSNQPQHF. The chain joins TRBV11-2 to TRBJ1-5; 7 bases are a match to TRBD1. The trim removed 2 bases at V and 0 bases at J, leaving 1 base unmatched. Germline V gene data show CDR1 as SGHAT and CDR2 as FQNNGV. The CDR3 length is 15 residues.

This clone was counted ten times or more. The CDR3 DNA reads TGTGCCAGCAGTCAATCTAGCGGTTCTTACCAAGAGACCCAGTACTTC. Translating gives CASSQSSGSYQETQYF. The V gene is TRBV28, the J gene TRBJ2-5, with 7 bases identical to TRBD2. Trimming took 5 bases from V and 0 from J; bases not matched to a gene: 9. This CDR3 is 16 amino acids long. CDR1 and CDR2 from the germline V gene are MDHEN and SYDVKM.

The chain has TRBV4-1 and TRBJ2-7; weak D call: TRBD2 (5 bases). The V and J ends lost 4 bases and 1 base respectively, with 17 bases between them. Germline values: CDR1 MGHRA, CDR2 YSYEKL. The CDR3 sequence is 16 residues long. This CDR3 is CASSLQNSGLSYEQYF. The CDR3 DNA reads TGCGCCAGCAGCCTCCAAAACAGCGGACTTTCCTACGAGCAGTACTTC.

This sequence joins TRBV6-1 and TRBJ1-2; 9 nucleotides align to TRBD1. CDR1 MNHNS and CDR2 SASEGT come from the germline V gene. The V segment lost 6 bases and the J segment 7 bases; nucleotides outside the gene matches: 12. The CDR3 runs 15 residues. The CDR3 loop is CASRPSGTGRGGYTF. The DNA for the CDR3 is TGTGCCAGCAGACCCTCCGGGACAGGGAGAGGTGGCTACACCTTC.